Shown below are 15 T cell receptor beta chains from a single sample sequenced in a study of blood T cell repertoires in COVID-19. The protocol was immunoSEQ multiplex PCR, while the TCRdb copy is restricted to in-frame clones and leaves out a portion. The sample holds 13,000 to 15,000 clones; 70% to 90% are singletons and the top ten take over 2%. The sequenced material came from peripheral blood. The source of these receptors is a woman between 65 and 79 years old in a cohort sampled during active or convalescent COVID-19.

V and J are TRBV7-2 and TRBJ2-7, with a tentative D call TRBD2 (7 bases). There are 15 residues in the CDR3. Trimming pared 1 base from V and 6 bases from J, leaving 16 bases between. Germline CDR1 and CDR2: SGHTA and FQGNSA. CDR3 DNA sequence: TGTGCCAGCAGCTTAGAAGGTCCGGGGGGCGCCGAGCAGTACTTC. Its protein is CASSLEGPGGAEQYF. The full variable domain, with the rest looked up from reference TRBV7-2 and TRBJ2-7, is GAGVSQSPSNKVTEKGKDVELRCDPISGHTALYWYRQSLGQGLEFLIYFQGNSAPDKSGLPSDRFSAERTGGSVSTLTIQRTQQEDSAVYLCASSLEGPGGAEQYFGPGTRLTVT.

The chain recombines TRBV28 with TRBJ2-7; D may be TRBD1 (5 bases). This CDR3 region has 13 residues. Trimming took 4 bases from V and 2 from J, leaving 9 bases between them. Germline loops: CDR1 MDHEN, CDR2 SYDVKM. CDR3 coding DNA: TGTGCCAGCAGTTATCAGGGAACCTACGAGCAGTACTTC. Protein product: CASSYQGTYEQYF.

The genes are TRBV7-2 and TRBJ1-2; 10 bases fit TRBD1. Trimming cost V 4 bases and J 4 bases; bases outside gene matches: 6. The CDR3 length is 15 residues. Germline V gives CDR1 SGHTA, CDR2 FQGNSA. CDR3 sequence reads: CASSSAGQGSYGYTF. CDR3 in DNA: TGTGCCAGCAGCTCGGCGGGACAGGGGTCCTATGGCTACACCTTC.

V and J are TRBV6-4 and TRBJ2-3, with D tentatively TRBD1 (6 bases). Deletions cut 2 bases from V and 4 bases from J, with 7 bases between. Germline lookup yields CDR1 MRHNA and CDR2 SNTAGT. There are 13 residues in the CDR3. CDR3 loop: CASSDEGADTQYF. The CDR3 nucleotides read TGTGCCAGCAGTGACGAGGGGGCAGATACGCAGTATTTT.

This chain connects TRBV15 to TRBJ2-5; TRBD2 agrees at 8 bases. This CDR3 region has 14 residues. The germline CDR1 and CDR2 sequences are LNHNV and YYDKDF (reference sequence). After removal of 6 bases from V and 5 bases from J, the junction contained 8 bases not matched to a gene. The CDR3 here is CATSSGLAAETQYF. The CDR3 DNA reads TGTGCCACCAGTTCCGGACTAGCTGCGGAGACCCAGTACTTC. Together with reference TRBV15 and TRBJ2-5, the CDR3 gives the full variable domain: DAMVIQNPRYQVTQFGKPVTLSCSQTLNHNVMYWYQQKSSQAPKLLFHYYDKDFNNEADTPDNFQSRRPNTSFCFLDIRSPGLGDTAMYLCATSSGLAAETQYFGPGTRLLVL.

This clone was recorded once. The rearrangement links TRBV19 to TRBJ1-1; the D gene is possibly TRBD1 (6 bases). V was cut by 6 bases and J by 1 base, with 15 bases left in between. CDR1 is LNHDA and CDR2 is SQIVND in the germline V gene (reference sequence). The CDR3 loop spans 15 amino acids. The DNA of the CDR3 is TGTGCCAGTAGCTCCGCAGGGGATGAGAACACTGAAGCTTTCTTT. This sequence encodes CASSSAGDENTEAFF.

V is TRBV28 and J is TRBJ2-7, with 7 bases aligning to TRBD2. After removal of 6 bases from V and 5 bases from J, the junction contained 10 bases not matched to a gene. This CDR3 is built from 14 residues. Germline V gives CDR1 MDHEN, CDR2 SYDVKM. CDR3 protein: CASRKVGTIHEQYF. DNA for the CDR3: TGTGCCAGCAGGAAAGTGGGGACTATCCACGAGCAGTACTTC.

The V gene is TRBV3-1 (or the pseudogene TRBV3-2), the J gene TRBJ2-7; tentatively, D is TRBD1 (5 bases). The CDR3 consists of 12 residues. Looked up from germline, CDR1 is LGHDT and CDR2 is YNNKEL (reference sequence). V dropped 4 bases and J dropped 5 bases, with 9 bases sitting between them. Here the CDR3 DNA reads TGTGCCAGCAGCCGACCAGGGAACGAGCAGTACTTC. Translation: CASSRPGNEQYF.

The chain uses TRBV10-3 and TRBJ1-2; D is perhaps TRBD1 (5 bases). This CDR3 is built from 12 residues. The V and J ends lost 6 bases and 6 bases respectively, with 11 bases between them. CDR1 is ENHRY, CDR2 SYGVKD, per germline. CDR3 residues: CAISATGDGYTF. CDR3 coding DNA: TGTGCCATCAGCGCCACGGGGGATGGCTACACCTTC.

The chain links TRBV5-5 to TRBJ2-2; weak D call: TRBD2 (6 bases). The CDR3 is 14 amino acids. Germline CDR1 and CDR2: SGHKS and YYEKEE (reference sequence). V lost 2 bases and J lost 2, with 7 bases in between. Here the CDR3 DNA reads TGTGCCAGCAGCTTCGGGACTAACACCGGGGAGCTGTTTTTT. It translates to CASSFGTNTGELFF. The complete variable domain, with remaining parts taken from reference TRBV5-5 and TRBJ2-2, reads DAGVTQSPTHLIKTRGQQVTLRCSPISGHKSVSWYQQVLGQGPQFIFQYYEKEERGRGNFPDRFSARQFPNYSSELNVNALLLGDSALYLCASSFGTNTGELFFGEGSRLTVL.

The rearrangement uses TRBV5-1 and TRBJ2-2; tentative D call: TRBD1 (6 bases). Germline CDR1 is SGHRS and CDR2 is YFSETQ. The CDR3 loop spans 15 amino acids. V lost 0 bases to trimming and J lost 1 base, with 7 bases between them. The DNA of the CDR3 is TGCGCCAGCAGCTTGGGAGGGGGGAACACCGGGGAGCTGTTTTTT. Its protein product is CASSLGGGNTGELFF.

A single count supports this clone. The genes are TRBV12-3 or TRBV12-4 and TRBJ2-1, with 8 bases lining up with TRBD2. J was trimmed by 5 bases and V by 7 bases; bases with no gene match: 4. The CDR3 spans 13 residues. The CDR3, as DNA: TGTGCCAGCAACAGCGGGGGCCACAATGAGCAGTTCTTC. This translates into CASNSGGHNEQFF.

In this sample, this clone turned up once. The rearrangement joins TRBV7-7 to TRBJ2-2; 7 nucleotides line up with TRBD1. The CDR3 loop spans 18 amino acids. The germline gives CDR1 SSHAT, CDR2 FNYEAQ (reference sequence). Trimming removed 4 bases from V and 1 base from J; junction bases left unmatched: 12. DNA for the CDR3: TGTGCCAGCAGCTGGAGACCCGGACAGGCAAAGAACACCGGGGAGCTGTTTTTT. This encodes CASSWRPGQAKNTGELFF.

The J gene is TRBJ1-2, the V gene TRBV7-9; D may be TRBD1 (6 bases). The CDR3 totals 16 residues. Germline CDR1 SEHNR, CDR2 FQNEAQ (reference sequence). V dropped 0 bases and J dropped 0 bases, with 11 bases sitting between them. The CDR3 nucleotides are TGTGCCAGCAGCTTAGCGTCAGGACAGACTAACTATGGCTACACCTTC. The encoded protein is CASSLASGQTNYGYTF.

The V gene is TRBV6-5, the J gene TRBJ1-1, with D maybe TRBD1 (5 bases). The length of the CDR3 is 15 residues. Germline V lookup: CDR1 MNHEY, CDR2 SVGAGI. Trimming took off 0 bases at V and 2 bases at J, with 10 bases between the two ends. CDR3 nucleotide sequence: TGTGCCAGCAGTTACTCCGCCAGGGCAAACACTGAAGCTTTCTTT. It yields the protein CASSYSARANTEAFF.